This record concerns one T cell receptor (beta chain) sequence. In the original workflow: Estimation of nucleated cell counts relied on the amplification of reference gene primers. Assay: immunoSEQ multiplex PCR; the TCRdb copy retains only in-frame clones and omits some. The D gene and trimming were derived from the DNA, and the V and J assignments and clone size from that table. Counted here are 60,000 to 75,000 clones, approximately 85% occurring once; the ten biggest clones make up roughly 13%. This record comes from a study of blood T cell repertoires in COVID-19. The V gene lost 5 bases and the J gene lost 7 bases, with 12 bases spanning the gap. The CDR3 sequence is 13 residues long. From germline, CDR1 is MNHEY and CDR2 SVGEGT.

The sample comprised peripheral blood. This clonotype was sampled from a human donor in a cohort sampled during active COVID-19. This chain connects TRBV6-2 or TRBV6-3 to TRBJ2-1, with no clear D. The CDR3 region is CASSAIATNEQFF. CDR3 DNA sequence: TGTGCCAGCAGTGCCATTGCCACAAATGAGCAGTTCTTC.